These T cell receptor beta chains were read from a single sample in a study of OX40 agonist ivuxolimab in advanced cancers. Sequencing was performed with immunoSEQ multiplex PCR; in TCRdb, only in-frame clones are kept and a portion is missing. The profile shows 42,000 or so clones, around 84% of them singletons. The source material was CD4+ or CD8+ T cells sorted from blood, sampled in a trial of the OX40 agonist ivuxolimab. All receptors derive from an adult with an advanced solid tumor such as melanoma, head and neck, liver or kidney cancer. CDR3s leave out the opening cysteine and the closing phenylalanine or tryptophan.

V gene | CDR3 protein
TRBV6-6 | ASSKTGGYEQY
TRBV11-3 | ASSPAGLVWETQY
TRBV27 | ASSSQETQY
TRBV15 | ATSARISTDTQY
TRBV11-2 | ASSLSGGSSTDTQY
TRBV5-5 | ASSTTDTQY
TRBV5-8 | ASSYNGPSEF
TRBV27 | ASSPGTGGYEQY
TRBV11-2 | ASSTWTSGSGDTQY
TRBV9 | ASSRGQLSYEQY
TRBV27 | ASSSIPAGGYT
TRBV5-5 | ASSSGGTEAF
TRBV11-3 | ASSFELQGYEQY
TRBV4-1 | ASSHQKGGGSYNEQF
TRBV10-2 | ASSDLGGYYNEQF
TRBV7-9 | ASSLGSEAF
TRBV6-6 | ASSDSLLYNEQF
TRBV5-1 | ASSPHGDSDEKLF
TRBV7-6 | ASSLDGRANTEAF
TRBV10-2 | ASSNSNGGNEQF
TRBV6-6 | ASSGGGSYEQY
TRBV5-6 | ASSLGRETQY
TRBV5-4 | ASIPGWGRLASPEQF
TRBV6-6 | ASSPHGRGFWDEQY
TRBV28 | ASSFAVLTKTKETQY
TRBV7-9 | ASTFQDGYT
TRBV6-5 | ASSYSGTGSYEQY
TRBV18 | ASSPGTRMGETQY
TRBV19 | ATSPGLASQETQY
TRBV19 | ASSIDLGSSEQY
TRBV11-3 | ASSLSEPGPATDTQY
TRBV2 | ASLKVLEGGYT
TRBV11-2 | ASSVSGLTYEQY
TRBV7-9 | ASSRGTSGGEYNEQF
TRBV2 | AFWDSSYEQY
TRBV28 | ASSFKGTEAF
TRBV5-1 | ASSDPRDSLYNEQF
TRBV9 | ASSPGETQY
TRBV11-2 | ASSLDWYEQY
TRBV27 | ASSSPTRSNEQF
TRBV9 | ASSTAGLAGGEQY
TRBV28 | ASSPPQLATDTQY
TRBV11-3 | ASSLPTGSREQY
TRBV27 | ASSLGSNQPQH
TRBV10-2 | ASSGPGRQMNTEAF
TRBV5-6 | ASSVSYEQY
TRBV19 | ASSPGGREQY
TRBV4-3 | ASSQDRLGGGAWNEQF
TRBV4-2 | ASSQEGGGYNSPLH
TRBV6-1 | ASSVGRGPNYGYT
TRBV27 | ASSLSRVGYEQY
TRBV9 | ASSVGHSGANVLT
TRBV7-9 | ASSFDRGETGELF
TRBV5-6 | ASSLDSETQY
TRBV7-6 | ASSPGGAGANVLT
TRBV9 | ASSVGGWTPGNTIY
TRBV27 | ASSLASGGGYT
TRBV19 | ASSIGTGANEQF